A single sample gave rise to the 7 T cell receptor beta chains below, sequenced in a study of cytomegalovirus exposure and HLA in healthy donors. Researchers ran the PCR with 60 Vbeta and 13 Jbeta primers. Assay: immunoSEQ multiplex PCR; the TCRdb copy retains only in-frame clones and omits some. Of 150,000 or so clones listed, more than 70% are singletons. Sequenced sample: PBMCs. These receptors came from a man aged 50 to 59 in good health and CMV-seronegative.

A single count supports this clone. The rearrangement uses TRBV5-1 and TRBJ2-7; TRBD1 agrees at 12 bases. The germline V gene has CDR1 SGHRS and CDR2 YFSETQ. V was pared by 2 bases and J by 7 bases, with 4 bases of the junction left unmatched. The CDR3 sequence is 14 residues long. CDR3 loop: CASSFGTGGGEQYF. In DNA, the CDR3 is TGCGCCAGCAGCTTCGGGACAGGGGGCGGAGAGCAGTACTTC.

The gene calls are TRBV5-1 and TRBJ1-5; D perhaps matches TRBD1 (5 bases). The ends were cut back, 4 bases at V and 0 bases at J, with 8 bases in the middle. CDR1 and CDR2 (germline): SGHRS, YFSETQ. The CDR3 sequence is 14 residues long. The CDR3 here is CASSPTGSNQPQHF. The CDR3 coding sequence is TGCGCCAGCAGCCCTACAGGTAGCAATCAGCCCCAGCATTTT.

This clone has just a few counts. The V and J genes are TRBV19 and TRBJ1-5; 8 bases are a match to TRBD1. The V and J ends lost 7 bases and 2 bases, in that order; junction bases with no gene match: 4. Germline assignment: CDR1 LNHDA and CDR2 SQIVND (reference sequence). CDR3 size: 14 residues. The CDR3 coding sequence is TGTGCCAGTAATGGACAGGGACGCAATCAGCCCCAGCATTTT. Translation: CASNGQGRNQPQHF. Looking up the rest from reference TRBV19 and TRBJ1-5 gives the full variable domain: DGGITQSPKYLFRKEGQNVTLSCEQNLNHDAMYWYRQDPGQGLRLIYYSQIVNDFQKGDIAEGYSVSREKKESFPLTVTSAQKNPTAFYLCASNGQGRNQPQHFGDGTRLSIL.

With respect to this clone: A read error may account for a junction end that differs from germline. The J gene is TRBJ2-7, the V gene TRBV30; 8 nucleotides agree with TRBD1. Germline CDR1 GTSNPN, CDR2 SVGIG (reference sequence). This CDR3 contains 12 residues. As DNA, the CDR3 is TGTGCCTGGGACCGGGACAGGTATCCGCGGGCCTTC. Residues: CAWDRDRYPRAF.

This clone was detected once. Other DNA sequences from this sample encode an identical CDR3 as well. V usage is TRBV11-2 and J usage is TRBJ1-1, with 10 bases aligning to TRBD1. This CDR3 contains 15 residues. V lost 2 bases, J lost 4 bases, and 4 bases stayed unmatched. Germline V lookup: CDR1 SGHAT, CDR2 FQNNGV. CDR3 nucleotides: TGTGCCAGCAGCTTAAGACAGGGGGCGAGCACTGAAGCTTTCTTT. The encoded protein is CASSLRQGASTEAFF.

V and J are TRBV25-1 and TRBJ1-2; D not resolved. Germline CDR1 MGHDK, CDR2 SYGVNS. The CDR3 is made up of 12 amino acids. Trimming removed 10 bases at V and 4 bases at J, with 13 bases between. Here the CDR3 reads CATQEGVYGYTF. The CDR3 DNA reads TGTGCCACCCAGGAGGGAGTCTATGGCTACACCTTC.

The genes are TRBV19 and TRBJ2-5; 9 bases align to TRBD1. The CDR3 is made up of 18 amino acids. Germline CDR1 LNHDA, CDR2 SQIVND (reference sequence). V gave up 2 bases and J gave up 1 base; unmatched junction bases: 11. In nucleotides, the CDR3 is TGTGCCAGTAGTATACGAAAGGGGGGACAGGGCCCCCAAGAGACCCAGTACTTC. Translated: CASSIRKGGQGPQETQYF.